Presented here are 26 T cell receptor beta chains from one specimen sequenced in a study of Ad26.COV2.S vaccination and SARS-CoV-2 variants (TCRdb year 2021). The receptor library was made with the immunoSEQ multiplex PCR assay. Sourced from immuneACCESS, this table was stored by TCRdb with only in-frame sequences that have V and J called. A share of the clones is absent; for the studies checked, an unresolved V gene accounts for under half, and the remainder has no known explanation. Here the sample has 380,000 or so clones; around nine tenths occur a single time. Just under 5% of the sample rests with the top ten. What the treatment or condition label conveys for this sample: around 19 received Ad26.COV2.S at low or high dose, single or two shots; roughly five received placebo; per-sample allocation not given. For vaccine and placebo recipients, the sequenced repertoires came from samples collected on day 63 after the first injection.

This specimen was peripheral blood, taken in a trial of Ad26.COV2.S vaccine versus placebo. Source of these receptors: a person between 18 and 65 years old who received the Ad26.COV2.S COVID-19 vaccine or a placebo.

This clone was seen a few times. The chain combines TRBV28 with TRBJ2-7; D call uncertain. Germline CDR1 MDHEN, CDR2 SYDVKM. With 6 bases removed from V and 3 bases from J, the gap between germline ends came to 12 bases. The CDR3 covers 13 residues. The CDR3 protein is CASSLGPHYEQYF. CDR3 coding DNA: TGTGCCAGCAGCCTCGGGCCTCACTACGAGCAGTACTTC.

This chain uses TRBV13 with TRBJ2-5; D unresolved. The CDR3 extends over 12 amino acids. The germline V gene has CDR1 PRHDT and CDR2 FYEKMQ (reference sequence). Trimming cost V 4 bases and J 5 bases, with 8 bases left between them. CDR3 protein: CASSYLLETQYF. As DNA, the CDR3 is TGTGCCAGCAGCTACCTACTGGAGACCCAGTACTTC.

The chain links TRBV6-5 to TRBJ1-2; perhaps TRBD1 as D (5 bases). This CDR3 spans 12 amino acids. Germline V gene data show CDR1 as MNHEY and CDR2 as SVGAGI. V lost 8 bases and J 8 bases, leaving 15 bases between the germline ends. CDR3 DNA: TGTGCCAGCCGAAGCCGGCAGGGAGGCTACACCTTC. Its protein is CASRSRQGGYTF.

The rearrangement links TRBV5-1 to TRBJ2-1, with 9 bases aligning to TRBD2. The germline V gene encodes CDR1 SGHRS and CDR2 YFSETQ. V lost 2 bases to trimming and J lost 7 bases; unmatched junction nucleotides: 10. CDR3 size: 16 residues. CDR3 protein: CASSFHSSGDLNEQFF. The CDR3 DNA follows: TGCGCCAGCAGCTTCCACTCTAGCGGGGACTTAAATGAGCAGTTCTTC.

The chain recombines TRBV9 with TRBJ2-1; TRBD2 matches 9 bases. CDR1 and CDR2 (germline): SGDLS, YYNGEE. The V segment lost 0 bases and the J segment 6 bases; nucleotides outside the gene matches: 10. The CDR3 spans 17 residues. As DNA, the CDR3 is TGTGCCAGCAGCGTAGGGTTGGCGGGAGGGCCAATCAATGAGCAGTTCTTC. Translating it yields CASSVGLAGGPINEQFF.

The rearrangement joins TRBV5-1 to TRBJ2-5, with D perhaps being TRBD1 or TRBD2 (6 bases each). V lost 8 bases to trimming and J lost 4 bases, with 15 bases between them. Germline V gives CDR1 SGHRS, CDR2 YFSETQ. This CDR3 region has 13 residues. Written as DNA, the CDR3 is TGCGCCAGTAGCCTACAGGGAGGAGAGACCCAGTACTTC. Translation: CASSLQGGETQYF.

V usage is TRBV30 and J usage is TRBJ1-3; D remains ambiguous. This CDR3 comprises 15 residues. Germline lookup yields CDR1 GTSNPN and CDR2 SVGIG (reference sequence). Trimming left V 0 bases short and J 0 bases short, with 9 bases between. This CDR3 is CAWSVGQASGNTIYF. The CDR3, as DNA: TGTGCCTGGAGTGTAGGTCAGGCCTCTGGAAACACCATATATTTT.

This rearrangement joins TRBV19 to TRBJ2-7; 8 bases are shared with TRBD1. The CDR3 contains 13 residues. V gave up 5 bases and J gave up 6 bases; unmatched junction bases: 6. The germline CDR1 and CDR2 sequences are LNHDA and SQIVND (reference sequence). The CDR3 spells CASSRTGRSEQYF. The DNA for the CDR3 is TGTGCCAGTAGTCGGACAGGGAGGAGCGAGCAGTACTTC.

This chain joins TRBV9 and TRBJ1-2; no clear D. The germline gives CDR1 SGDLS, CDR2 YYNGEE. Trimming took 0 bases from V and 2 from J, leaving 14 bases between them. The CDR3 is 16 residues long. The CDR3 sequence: CASSVGGTGINYGYTF. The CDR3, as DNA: TGTGCCAGCAGCGTAGGCGGAACCGGGATAAACTATGGCTACACCTTC.

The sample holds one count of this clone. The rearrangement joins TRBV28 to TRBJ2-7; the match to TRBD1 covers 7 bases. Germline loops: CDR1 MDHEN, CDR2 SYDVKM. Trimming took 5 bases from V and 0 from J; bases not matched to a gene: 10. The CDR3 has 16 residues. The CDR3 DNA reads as TGTGCCAGCAGTCCTTTGACAGGGATAATCTCCTACGAGCAGTACTTC. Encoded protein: CASSPLTGIISYEQYF.

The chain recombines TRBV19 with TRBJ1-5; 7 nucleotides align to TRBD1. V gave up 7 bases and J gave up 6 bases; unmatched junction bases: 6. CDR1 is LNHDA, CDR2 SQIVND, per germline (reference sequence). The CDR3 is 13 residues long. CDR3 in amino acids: CASKGALGQPQHF. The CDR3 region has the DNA TGTGCCAGTAAGGGGGCGCTGGGTCAGCCCCAGCATTTT.

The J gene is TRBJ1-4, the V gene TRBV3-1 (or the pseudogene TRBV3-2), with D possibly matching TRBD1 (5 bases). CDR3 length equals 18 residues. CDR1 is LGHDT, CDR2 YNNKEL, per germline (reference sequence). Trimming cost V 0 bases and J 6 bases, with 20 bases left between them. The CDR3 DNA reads TGTGCCAGCAGCCAAGATGCAGCCGTGGGACTGAGGCATGAAAAACTGTTTTTT. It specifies CASSQDAAVGLRHEKLFF.

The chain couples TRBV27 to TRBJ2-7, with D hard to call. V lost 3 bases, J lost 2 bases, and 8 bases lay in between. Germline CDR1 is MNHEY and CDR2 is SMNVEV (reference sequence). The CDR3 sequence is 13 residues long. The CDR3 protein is CASSLGGTYEQYF. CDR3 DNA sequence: TGTGCCAGCAGTTTGGGCGGAACCTACGAGCAGTACTTC.

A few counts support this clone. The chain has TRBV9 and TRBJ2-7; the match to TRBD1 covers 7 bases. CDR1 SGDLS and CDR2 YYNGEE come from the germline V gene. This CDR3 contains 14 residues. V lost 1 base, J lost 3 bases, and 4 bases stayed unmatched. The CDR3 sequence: CASSVSSGGYEQYF. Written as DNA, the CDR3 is TGTGCCAGCAGCGTATCCTCAGGGGGCTACGAGCAGTACTTC.

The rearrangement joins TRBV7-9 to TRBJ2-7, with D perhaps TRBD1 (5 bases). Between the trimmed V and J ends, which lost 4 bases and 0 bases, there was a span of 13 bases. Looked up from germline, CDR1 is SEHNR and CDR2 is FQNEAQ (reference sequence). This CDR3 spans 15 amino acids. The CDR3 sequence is CASSSGQVGSYEQYF. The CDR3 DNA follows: TGTGCCAGCAGCTCAGGGCAGGTAGGCTCCTACGAGCAGTACTTC.

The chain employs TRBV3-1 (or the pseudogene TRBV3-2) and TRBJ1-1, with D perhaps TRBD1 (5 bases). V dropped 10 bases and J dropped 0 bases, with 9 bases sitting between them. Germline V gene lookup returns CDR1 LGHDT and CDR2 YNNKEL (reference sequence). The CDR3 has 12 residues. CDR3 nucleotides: TGTGCCACCTCAGGGTTGAACACTGAAGCTTTCTTT. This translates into CATSGLNTEAFF.

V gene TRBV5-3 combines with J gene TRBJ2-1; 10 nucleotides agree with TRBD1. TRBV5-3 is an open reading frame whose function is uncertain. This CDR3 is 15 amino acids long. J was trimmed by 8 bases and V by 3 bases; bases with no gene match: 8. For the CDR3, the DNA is TGTGCCAGAAGCTCTCGTTCCGGGACAGGGGATGAGCAGTTCTTC. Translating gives CARSSRSGTGDEQFF.

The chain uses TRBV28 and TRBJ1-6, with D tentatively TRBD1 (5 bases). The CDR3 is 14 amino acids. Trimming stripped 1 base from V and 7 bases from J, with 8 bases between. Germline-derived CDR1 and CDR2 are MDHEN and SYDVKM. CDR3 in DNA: TGTGCCAGCAGTTTATCGGGACCGAATTCACCCCTCCACTTT. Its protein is CASSLSGPNSPLHF.

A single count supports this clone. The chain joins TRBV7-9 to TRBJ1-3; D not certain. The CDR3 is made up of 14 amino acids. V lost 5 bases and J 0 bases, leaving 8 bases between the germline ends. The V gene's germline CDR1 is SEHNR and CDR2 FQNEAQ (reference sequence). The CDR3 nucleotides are TGTGCCAGCAGCGGGCCGCACTCTGGAAACACCATATATTTT. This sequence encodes CASSGPHSGNTIYF.

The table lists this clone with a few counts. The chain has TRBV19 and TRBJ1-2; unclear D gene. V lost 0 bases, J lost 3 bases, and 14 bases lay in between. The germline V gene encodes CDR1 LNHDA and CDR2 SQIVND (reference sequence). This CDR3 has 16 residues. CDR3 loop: CASSIDLRLLDYGYTF. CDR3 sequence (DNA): TGTGCCAGTAGTATAGATCTGAGGCTTCTGGACTATGGCTACACCTTC.

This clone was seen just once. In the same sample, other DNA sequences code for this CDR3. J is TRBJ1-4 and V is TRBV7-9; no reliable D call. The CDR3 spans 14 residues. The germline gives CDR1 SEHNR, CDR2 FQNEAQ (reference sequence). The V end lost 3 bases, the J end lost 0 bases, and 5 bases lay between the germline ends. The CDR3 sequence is CASSLGSTNEKLFF. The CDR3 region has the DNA TGTGCCAGCAGCTTGGGATCAACTAATGAAAAACTGTTTTTT.

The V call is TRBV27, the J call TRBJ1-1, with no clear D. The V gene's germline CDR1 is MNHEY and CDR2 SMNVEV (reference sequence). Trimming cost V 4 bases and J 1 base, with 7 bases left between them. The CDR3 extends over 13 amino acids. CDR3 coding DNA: TGTGCCAGCAGTTACGGAGGGAACACTGAAGCTTTCTTT. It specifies CASSYGGNTEAFF.

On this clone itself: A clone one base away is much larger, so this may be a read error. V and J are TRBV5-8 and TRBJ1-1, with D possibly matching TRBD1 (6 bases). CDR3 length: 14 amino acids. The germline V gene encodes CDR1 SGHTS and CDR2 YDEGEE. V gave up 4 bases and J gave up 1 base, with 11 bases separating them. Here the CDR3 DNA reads TGTGCCAGCAGCCCCAGGGGCGGGAACACTGAAGCTTTCTTT. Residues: CASSPRGGNTEAFF.

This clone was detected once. CDR3 residues: CASSQGTGFYEKLFF. CDR3 sequence (DNA): TGCGCCAGCAGCCAAGGGACAGGGTTTTATGAAAAACTGTTTTTT. This rearrangement joins TRBV4-3 to TRBJ1-4, with TRBD1 identical over 8 bases. From germline, CDR1 is LGHNA and CDR2 YSLEER. CDR3 length equals 15 residues. With 1 base clipped from V and 6 bases from J, the junction kept 4 bases outside the gene matches.

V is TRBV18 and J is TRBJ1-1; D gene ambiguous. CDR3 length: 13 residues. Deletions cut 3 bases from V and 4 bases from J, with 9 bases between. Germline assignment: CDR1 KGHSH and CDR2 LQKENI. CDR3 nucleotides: TGTGCCAGCTCACCCTCGACCCCCACTGAAGCTTTCTTT. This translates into CASSPSTPTEAFF.

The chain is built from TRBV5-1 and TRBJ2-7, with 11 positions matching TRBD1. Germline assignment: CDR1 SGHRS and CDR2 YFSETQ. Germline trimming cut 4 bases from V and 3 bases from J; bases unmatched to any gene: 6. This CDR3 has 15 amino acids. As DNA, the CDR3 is TGCGCCAGCAGCGACACCGGGACAGGGGGCTACGAGCAGTACTTC. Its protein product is CASSDTGTGGYEQYF.